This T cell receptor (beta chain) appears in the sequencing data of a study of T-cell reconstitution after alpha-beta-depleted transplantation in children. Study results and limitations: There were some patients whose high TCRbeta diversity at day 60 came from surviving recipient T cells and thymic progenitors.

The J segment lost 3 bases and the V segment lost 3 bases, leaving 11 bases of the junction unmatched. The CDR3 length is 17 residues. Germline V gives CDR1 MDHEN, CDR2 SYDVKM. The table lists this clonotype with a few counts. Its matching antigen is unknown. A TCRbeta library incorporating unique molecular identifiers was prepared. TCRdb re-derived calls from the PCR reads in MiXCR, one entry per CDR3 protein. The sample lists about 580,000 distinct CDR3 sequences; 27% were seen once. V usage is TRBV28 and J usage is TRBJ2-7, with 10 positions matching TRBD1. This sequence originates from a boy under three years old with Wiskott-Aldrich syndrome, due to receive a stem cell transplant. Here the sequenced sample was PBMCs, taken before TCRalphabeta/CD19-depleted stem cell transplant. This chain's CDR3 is CASSFNGVGQGHYEQYF. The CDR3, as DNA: TGTGCCAGCAGTTTTAACGGCGTGGGACAGGGGCACTACGAGCAGTACTTC.